This entry is about one T cell receptor (beta chain). Antigen specificity is unknown. Investigators isolated RNA and reverse transcribed it into cDNA to act as the sequencing template. Sequencing was performed with immunoSEQ multiplex PCR; in TCRdb, only in-frame clones are kept and a portion is missing. The table lists about 140,000 clones, roughly 50% of them singletons, with around 15% in the top ten. The germline V and J ends were trimmed by 3 bases and 2 bases, with 14 bases remaining between them. The CDR3 length is 15 residues. Germline assignment: CDR1 MNHEY and CDR2 SMNVEV (reference sequence). The data are from a study of CD8+ T cells in alopecia areata. Study-wide points: Significant decreases in scalp clonality and expanded CD8+ clones followed tofacitinib treatment. Shared TCR sequences were less clear between patients than in mice, possibly partly from HLA diversity. Affected scalp, especially in alopecia totalis/universalis, had a higher clonality than normal scalp did. Scalp sequencing captures resident alphabeta T cells of normal skin too.

Treatment reported: oral pan-JAK inhibitor, 5-10 mg twice daily. The chain recombines TRBV27 with TRBJ2-7; D may be TRBD1 or TRBD2 (5 bases each). This TCR was sampled from a human donor with alopecia areata. The specimen was CD8+ T cells sorted from blood, collected at week 4, from a patient treated with tofacitinib. The chain's CDR3 is CASSFLRDPTYEQYF. The CDR3 DNA reads as TGTGCCAGCAGTTTCCTCCGGGACCCTACCTACGAGCAGTACTTC.